This is a list of T cell receptor beta chains from one sample in a study of beta chain features in type 1 diabetes. Measured with immunoSEQ multiplex PCR; TCRdb has only the in-frame clones, and not every one. Of about 150,000 clones detected, about 8.1% appear once; the ten largest clones hold less than 0.85%. Input material: central memory CD4+ T cells from blood. These receptors originate from a man between 18 and 35 years old in good health. Both conserved end residues are part of each CDR3. A D gene is named only where the DNA matches it firmly. Clone size is not always given. Where it is, it says once, few, many or a class for expanded clones.

v_call	d_call	clone_size	j_call	cdr3_aa
TRBV6-6	TRBD2	few	TRBJ2-3	CASSYSSGTSTDTQYF
TRBV7-3	TRBD1	many	TRBJ2-7	CASSSTGSSYEQYF
TRBV10-3	NA	few	TRBJ2-2	CAIRAGGYRDTGELFF
TRBV5-4	NA	few	TRBJ2-1	CASSLGTSYEQFF
TRBV6-1	NA	few	TRBJ1-5	CASRVQGLGQPQHF
TRBV30	TRBD1	many	TRBJ2-5	CAWSQGAGETQYF
TRBV29-1	NA	NA	TRBJ1-5	CSVDKTGTVGLNQPQHF
TRBV28	TRBD1	many	TRBJ1-1	CASTPGQVEGAFF
TRBV7-2	NA	NA	TRBJ2-5	CASSLRPGSPGQETQYF
TRBV7-8	NA	NA	TRBJ2-7	CASSQRVSTYEQYF
TRBV27	TRBD1	NA	TRBJ1-2	CASSLSGQNAYGYTF
TRBV19	TRBD2	few	TRBJ2-6	CASSRRGGTSGANVLTF
TRBV7-2	TRBD1	few	TRBJ1-2	CASSLDGTGSYGYTF
TRBV2	TRBD1	many	TRBJ1-2	CASRETGANYGYTF
TRBV6-1	NA	NA	TRBJ2-1	CASSASRINEQFF
TRBV5-1	NA	NA	TRBJ2-3	CASSLAVSGAGTDTQYF
TRBV6-5	NA	few	TRBJ1-2	CASSYSVYRTARGYTF
TRBV9	TRBD1	NA	TRBJ1-1	CASSPRQGGTEAFF
TRBV11-3	TRBD2	NA	TRBJ2-1	CASSPTSGRAKQFF
TRBV7-6	TRBD2	NA	TRBJ2-3	CASSLGLAGDTQYF
TRBV9	TRBD2	many	TRBJ2-5	CASSEGTRDFQETQYF
TRBV7-2	TRBD1	many	TRBJ2-3	CASSLVRGLDTQYF
TRBV7-2	TRBD1	NA	TRBJ1-2	CASSPRQGLDGYTF
TRBV29-1	TRBD1	many	TRBJ1-2	CSVDDRGRDGYTF
TRBV18	NA	NA	TRBJ2-3	CAEAAAITDTQYF
TRBV5-4	TRBD1	many	TRBJ2-1	CASSLGQGAWRFF
TRBV5-1	TRBD2	NA	TRBJ2-2	CASSLSSAGGTGELFF
TRBV7-9	NA	many	TRBJ2-5	CASSLGLSGLETQYF
TRBV19	TRBD1	NA	TRBJ2-2	CASRGDRGDTGELFF
TRBV2	TRBD1	NA	TRBJ2-1	CASSGQGNNEQFF
TRBV20-1	NA	few	TRBJ1-3	CSARSGNTIYF
TRBV30	NA	NA	TRBJ1-3	CAWNLGAVSSGNTIYF
TRBV29-1	TRBD2	NA	TRBJ2-1	CSVEPLAGPERDEQFF
TRBV19	NA	NA	TRBJ2-1	CASSSDEQFF
TRBV4-2	NA	few	TRBJ2-7	CASSQDGGGGGGVSYEQYF
TRBV4-2	NA	few	TRBJ1-1	CASSQGQADTEAFF
TRBV5-6	NA	NA	TRBJ2-3	CASSLYLPSTDTQYF
TRBV7-2	NA	NA	TRBJ1-3	CASSLGSSGNTIYF
TRBV7-9	NA	few	TRBJ2-1	CASSLSWNEQFF
TRBV7-9	NA	NA	TRBJ1-1	CATFLNTEAFF
TRBV5-6	NA	few	TRBJ2-1	CASSAYGRGSHNEQFF
TRBV10-3	NA	few	TRBJ2-7	CAISTQQGITYEQYF
TRBV30	NA	NA	TRBJ1-6	CAWNRRDNSPLHF